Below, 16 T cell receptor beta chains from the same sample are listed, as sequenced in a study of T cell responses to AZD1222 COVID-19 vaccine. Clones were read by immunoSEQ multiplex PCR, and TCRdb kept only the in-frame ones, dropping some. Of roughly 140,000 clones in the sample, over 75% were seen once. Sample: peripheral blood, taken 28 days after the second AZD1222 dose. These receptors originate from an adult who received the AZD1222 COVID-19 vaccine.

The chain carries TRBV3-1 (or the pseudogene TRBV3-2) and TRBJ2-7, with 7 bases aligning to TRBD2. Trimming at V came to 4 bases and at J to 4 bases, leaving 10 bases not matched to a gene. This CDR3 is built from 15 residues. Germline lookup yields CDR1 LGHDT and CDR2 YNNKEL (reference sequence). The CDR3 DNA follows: TGTGCCAGCAGCCGATTGGGTGGGAGGGTTTACGAGCAGTACTTC. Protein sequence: CASSRLGGRVYEQYF.

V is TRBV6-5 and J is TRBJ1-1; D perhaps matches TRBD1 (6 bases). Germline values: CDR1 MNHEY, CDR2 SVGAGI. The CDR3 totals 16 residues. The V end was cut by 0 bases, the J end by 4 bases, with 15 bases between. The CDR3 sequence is CASSYSGLGGSTEAFF. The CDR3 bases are TGTGCCAGCAGTTACTCGGGGCTGGGGGGCTCCACTGAAGCTTTCTTT.

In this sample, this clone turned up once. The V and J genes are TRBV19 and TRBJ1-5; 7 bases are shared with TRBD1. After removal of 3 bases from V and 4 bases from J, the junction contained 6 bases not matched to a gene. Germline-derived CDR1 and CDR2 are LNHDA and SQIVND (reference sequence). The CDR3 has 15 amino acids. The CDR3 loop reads CASSIMGQYNQPQHF. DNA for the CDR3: TGTGCCAGTAGTATCATGGGACAGTATAATCAGCCCCAGCATTTT.

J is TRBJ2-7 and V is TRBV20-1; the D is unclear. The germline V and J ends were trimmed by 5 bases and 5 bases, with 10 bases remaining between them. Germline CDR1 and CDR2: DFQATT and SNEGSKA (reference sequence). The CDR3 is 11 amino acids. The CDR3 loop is CSAATWDEQYF. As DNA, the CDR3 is TGCAGTGCTGCTACTTGGGACGAGCAGTACTTC.

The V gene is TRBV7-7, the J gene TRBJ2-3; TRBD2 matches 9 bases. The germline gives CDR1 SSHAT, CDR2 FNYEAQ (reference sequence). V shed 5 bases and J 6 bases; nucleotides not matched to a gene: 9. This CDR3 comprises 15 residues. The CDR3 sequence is CASSLLAGPVDTQYF. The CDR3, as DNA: TGTGCCAGCAGCCTCCTAGCGGGGCCCGTGGATACGCAGTATTTT.

This CDR3 reads CSAKDRSSSYEQYF. The CDR3 bases are TGCAGCGCTAAGGACAGGTCAAGCTCCTACGAGCAGTACTTC. The chain has TRBV29-1 and TRBJ2-7, with 7 bases matching TRBD1. The CDR3 covers 14 residues. Trimming cost V 7 bases and J 0 bases; bases outside gene matches: 9. CDR1 is SQVTM and CDR2 is ANQGSEA in the germline V gene.

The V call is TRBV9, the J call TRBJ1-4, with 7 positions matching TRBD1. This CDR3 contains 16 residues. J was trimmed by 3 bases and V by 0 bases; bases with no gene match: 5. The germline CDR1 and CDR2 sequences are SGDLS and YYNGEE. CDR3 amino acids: CASSVGLRGANEKLFF. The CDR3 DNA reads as TGTGCCAGCAGCGTAGGTCTCAGGGGGGCTAATGAAAAACTGTTTTTT.

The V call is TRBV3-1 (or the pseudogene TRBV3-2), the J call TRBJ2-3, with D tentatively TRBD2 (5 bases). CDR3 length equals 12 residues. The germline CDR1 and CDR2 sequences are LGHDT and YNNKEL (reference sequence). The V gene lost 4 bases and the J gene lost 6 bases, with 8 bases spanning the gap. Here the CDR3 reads CASSRRRDTQYF. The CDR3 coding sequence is TGTGCCAGCAGCCGGAGGAGGGATACGCAGTATTTT.

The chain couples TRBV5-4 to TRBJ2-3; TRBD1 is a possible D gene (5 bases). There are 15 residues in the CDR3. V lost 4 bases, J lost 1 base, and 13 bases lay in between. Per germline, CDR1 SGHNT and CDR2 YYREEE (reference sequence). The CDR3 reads CASSPEGRGTDTQYF. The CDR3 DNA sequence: TGTGCCAGCAGCCCGGAAGGCAGGGGCACAGATACGCAGTATTTT.

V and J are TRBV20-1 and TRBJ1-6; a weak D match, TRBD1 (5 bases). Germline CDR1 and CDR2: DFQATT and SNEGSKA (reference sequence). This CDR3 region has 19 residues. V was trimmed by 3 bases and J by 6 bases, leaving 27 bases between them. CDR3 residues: CSASKPTPGAGPPNSPLHF. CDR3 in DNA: TGCAGTGCTAGTAAGCCCACCCCAGGTGCGGGGCCCCCTAATTCACCCCTCCACTTT.

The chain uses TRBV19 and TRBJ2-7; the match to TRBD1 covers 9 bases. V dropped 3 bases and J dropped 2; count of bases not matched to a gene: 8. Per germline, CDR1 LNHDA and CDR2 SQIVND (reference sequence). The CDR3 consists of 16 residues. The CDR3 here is CASSIDPRQGAYEQYF. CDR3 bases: TGTGCCAGTAGTATCGACCCGAGACAGGGGGCCTACGAGCAGTACTTC.

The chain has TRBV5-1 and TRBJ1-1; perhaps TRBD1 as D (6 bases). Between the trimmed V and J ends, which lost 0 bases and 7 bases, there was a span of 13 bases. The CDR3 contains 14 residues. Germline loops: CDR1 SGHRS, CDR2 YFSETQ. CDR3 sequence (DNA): TGCGCCAGCAGCTTGGGGCAGGGGTTTGATGAAGCTTTCTTT. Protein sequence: CASSLGQGFDEAFF.

The CDR3 protein is CSVGAGGVTEAFF. The CDR3 bases are TGCAGCGTTGGGGCGGGAGGAGTCACTGAAGCTTTCTTT. J is TRBJ1-1 and V is TRBV29-1, with no clear D. Trimming took off 4 bases at V and 4 bases at J, with 13 bases between the two ends. The CDR3 extends over 13 amino acids. Germline CDR1 SQVTM, CDR2 ANQGSEA.

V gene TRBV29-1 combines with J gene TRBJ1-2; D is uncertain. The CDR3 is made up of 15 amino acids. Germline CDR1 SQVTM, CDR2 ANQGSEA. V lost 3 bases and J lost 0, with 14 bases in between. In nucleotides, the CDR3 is TGCAGCGTTGATGTTCCGGCCCTAGCTAACTATGGCTACACCTTC. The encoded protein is CSVDVPALANYGYTF.

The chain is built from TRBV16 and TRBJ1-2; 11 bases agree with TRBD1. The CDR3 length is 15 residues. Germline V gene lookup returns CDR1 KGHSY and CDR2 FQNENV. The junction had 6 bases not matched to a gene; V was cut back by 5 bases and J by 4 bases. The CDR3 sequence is CASSKTGTGGYGYTF. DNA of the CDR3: TGTGCCAGCAGCAAGACCGGGACAGGGGGCTATGGCTACACCTTC.

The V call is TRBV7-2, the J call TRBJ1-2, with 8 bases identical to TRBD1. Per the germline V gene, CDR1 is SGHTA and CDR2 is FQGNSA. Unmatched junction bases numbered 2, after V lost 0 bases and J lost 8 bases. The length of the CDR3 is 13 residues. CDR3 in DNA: TGTGCCAGCAGCTTAGCCGGGGACAGGGGCTACACCTTC. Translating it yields CASSLAGDRGYTF.